The T cell receptor beta chain under discussion was sequenced for a study of blood T cell repertoires in COVID-19. Overall study: T cells, B-cell-depleted T cells, or PBMCs supplied cDNA or gDNA.

The V end lost 7 bases, the J end lost 0 bases, and 13 bases lay between the germline ends. The germline V gene encodes CDR1 MDHEN and CDR2 SYDVKM. The CDR3 has 15 residues. TCRdb keeps only in-frame clones here, not all; method: immunoSEQ multiplex PCR. This table holds some 200,000 clones, around 91% found once. This chain uses TRBV28 with TRBJ1-3; D is unclear. The TCR was taken from a woman under 30 in a cohort exposed to, infected with or recovered from COVID-19 (not recorded which). Sequenced input: PBMCs or T cells enriched from blood (not recorded which). This CDR3 is CASKTQRFSGNTIYF. DNA for the CDR3: TGTGCCAGCAAAACCCAGCGGTTCTCTGGAAACACCATATATTTT.